Below are 20 T cell receptor beta chains sequenced from a single sample in a study of cytomegalovirus exposure and HLA in healthy donors. Use of 60 Vbeta and 13 Jbeta primers characterized the PCR. TCRdb's table, derived via immunoSEQ multiplex PCR, lists solely in-frame clones and lacks some. This sample yields 150,000 to 180,000 clones, of which approximately 80% are seen a single time; over 10% belongs to the top ten. Sequencing was carried out using PBMCs. The receptors shown here come from a man aged 25 to 40 in good health and CMV-seropositive.

V gene TRBV6-1 combines with J gene TRBJ2-5, with 7 bases identical to TRBD2. V was pared by 1 base and J by 9 bases, with 14 bases of the junction left unmatched. Germline CDR1 and CDR2: MNHNS and SASEGT. The CDR3 consists of 16 residues. CDR3 DNA: TGTGCCAGCAGTGAAGGGGTTACTCCCGGTGCGGGAGCCCAGTACTTC. The encoded protein is CASSEGVTPGAGAQYF.

V and J are TRBV6-5 and TRBJ1-1; no clear D gene. The germline V and J ends were trimmed by 6 bases and 4 bases, with 12 bases remaining between them. The CDR3 loop spans 13 amino acids. Germline assignment: CDR1 MNHEY and CDR2 SVGAGI. CDR3 protein: CASSPQQVTEAFF. The CDR3 region has the DNA TGTGCCAGCAGCCCCCAACAAGTCACTGAAGCTTTCTTT.

The CDR3 DNA reads as TGTGCCAGCTCACCACGGGACACCTCTGGAAACACCATATATTTT. This sequence encodes CASSPRDTSGNTIYF. The gene calls are TRBV18 and TRBJ1-3; weak D call: TRBD1 (6 bases). V was trimmed by 1 base and J by 0 bases, leaving 7 bases between them. The CDR3 runs to 15 residues. CDR1 and CDR2 (germline): KGHSH, LQKENI.

The chain is built from TRBV5-4 and TRBJ2-5; 9 nucleotides match TRBD1. The CDR3 length is 17 residues. Germline CDR1 is SGHNT and CDR2 is YYREEE (reference sequence). V was pared by 7 bases and J by 4 bases, with 17 bases of the junction left unmatched. The CDR3 coding sequence is TGTGCCAGCGACATAATTGGGGGGACAGGGCGTTTAGAGACCCAGTACTTC. This sequence encodes CASDIIGGTGRLETQYF.

The chain recombines TRBV12-5 with TRBJ1-2; 9 positions match TRBD1. The CDR3 covers 17 residues. Germline CDR1 reads LGHNT; CDR2 reads FRNRAP. V lost 6 bases, J lost 3 bases, and 14 bases stayed unmatched. The CDR3 bases are TGTGCTAGTGGCCCTGCCAGGACAGGGGAGGTCGACTATGGCTACACCTTC. Translating gives CASGPARTGEVDYGYTF.

CDR3 loop: CASSLTGGFAYEQYF. CDR3 DNA: TGTGCCAGCAGTTTAACAGGGGGTTTCGCCTACGAGCAGTACTTC. This chain joins TRBV28 and TRBJ2-7, with 8 bases lining up with TRBD1. Germline assignment: CDR1 MDHEN and CDR2 SYDVKM. The CDR3 is 15 amino acids. V dropped 2 bases and J dropped 2; count of bases not matched to a gene: 5.

This clone was found a few times. The rearrangement joins TRBV20-1 to TRBJ2-7; 7 bases agree with TRBD2. The CDR3 is 11 amino acids. With 5 bases clipped from V and 5 bases from J, the junction kept 3 bases outside the gene matches. Germline CDR1 is DFQATT and CDR2 is SNEGSKA (reference sequence). The CDR3 region is CSAGGDNEQYF. The CDR3 bases are TGCAGTGCTGGGGGGGATAACGAGCAGTACTTC.

J is TRBJ1-2 and V is TRBV7-9; D not resolved. The germline V gene has CDR1 SEHNR and CDR2 FQNEAQ (reference sequence). V lost 1 base to trimming and J lost 4 bases, with 10 bases between them. The CDR3 covers 14 residues. CDR3 residues: CASSLGEGSYGYTF. DNA for the CDR3: TGTGCCAGCAGCTTAGGGGAGGGAAGCTATGGCTACACCTTC. Combining the CDR3 with reference TRBV7-9 and TRBJ1-2 gives the whole variable domain DTGVSQNPRHKITKRGQNVTFRCDPISEHNRLYWYRQTLGQGPEFLTYFQNEAQLEKSRLLSDRFSAERPKGSFSTLEIQRTEQGDSAMYLCASSLGEGSYGYTFGSGTRLTVV.

This CDR3 is CASSLGGVESQYF. For the CDR3, the DNA is TGTGCCAGCAGCTTAGGGGGCGTCGAGTCGCAGTACTTC. V gene TRBV13 combines with J gene TRBJ2-7; D is unclear. This CDR3 has 13 residues. CDR1 is PRHDT and CDR2 is FYEKMQ in the germline V gene (reference sequence). Trimming removed 0 bases at V and 9 bases at J, with 12 bases between.

This chain joins TRBV2 and TRBJ2-7; TRBD1 matches at 7 bases. Unmatched junction bases numbered 4, after V lost 5 bases and J lost 3 bases. The CDR3 is 13 residues long. From germline, CDR1 is SNHLY and CDR2 FYNNEI. CDR3 DNA sequence: TGTGCCAGCAGTAAGGGACAGTACTACGAGCAGTACTTC. This codes for CASSKGQYYEQYF.

The J gene is TRBJ2-7, the V gene TRBV5-5, with D possibly matching TRBD1 (6 bases). Trimming pared 3 bases from V and 2 bases from J, leaving 18 bases between. Germline CDR1 SGHKS, CDR2 YYEKEE (reference sequence). This CDR3 region has 16 residues. CDR3 DNA: TGTGCCAGCAGCTCCCGGGCCCTCTCAGGGGCCTACGAGCAGTACTTC. This codes for CASSSRALSGAYEQYF.

The chain joins TRBV6-5 to TRBJ2-5; D is uncertain. With 5 bases removed from V and 5 bases from J, the gap between germline ends came to 9 bases. This CDR3 region has 12 residues. CDR1 is MNHEY, CDR2 SVGAGI, per germline. CDR3 protein: CASSPSRETQYF. CDR3 in DNA: TGTGCCAGCAGTCCCTCCCGGGAGACCCAGTACTTC.

This chain connects TRBV10-3 to TRBJ2-7; 16 nucleotides agree with TRBD2. Germline CDR1 reads ENHRY; CDR2 reads SYGVKD. The trim removed 10 bases at V and 4 bases at J, leaving 13 bases unmatched. The CDR3 is 17 amino acids. This CDR3 reads CATSGTSGRASAYEQYF. CDR3 DNA sequence: TGTGCCACCTCGGGGACTAGCGGGAGGGCTTCGGCGTACGAGCAGTACTTC.

V is TRBV7-9 and J is TRBJ2-1, with a possible D match to TRBD1 (6 bases). With 7 bases removed from V and 0 bases from J, the gap between germline ends came to 16 bases. The V gene's germline CDR1 is SEHNR and CDR2 FQNEAQ (reference sequence). The CDR3 has 16 residues. In DNA, the CDR3 is TGTGCCAGCACCCAAGGGGGTTTTAGCTCCTACAATGAGCAGTTCTTC. Encoded protein: CASTQGGFSSYNEQFF.

J is TRBJ2-4 and V is TRBV30; tentatively, D is TRBD2 (6 bases). In germline, CDR1 is GTSNPN, CDR2 SVGIG (reference sequence). The V end was cut by 5 bases, the J end by 6 bases, with 14 bases between. The CDR3 covers 13 residues. DNA for the CDR3: TGTGCCTGGGGAGGGGTTTCTGGAAACATTCAGTACTTC. It is translated as CAWGGVSGNIQYF.

The chain uses TRBV4-2 and TRBJ1-4, with 9 positions matching TRBD1. The CDR3 is 16 amino acids. CDR1 is LGHNA and CDR2 is YNFKEQ in the germline V gene. The junction had 13 bases not matched to a gene; V was cut back by 2 bases and J by 12 bases. CDR3 residues: CASSQRAADRGRELFF. CDR3 DNA sequence: TGTGCCAGCAGCCAAAGGGCCGCGGACAGGGGTAGGGAACTGTTTTTT.

The V and J genes are TRBV10-3 and TRBJ2-5; 12 bases line up with TRBD2. The V and J ends lost 9 bases and 5 bases, in that order; junction bases with no gene match: 31. In germline, CDR1 is ENHRY, CDR2 SYGVKD. CDR3 length: 22 amino acids. The CDR3 DNA is TGTGCCATAAAAAGGGCGCCCGAGACTAGCGGGAGTTCGGGTTCTAGGTCGGAGACCCAGTACTTC. It is translated as CAIKRAPETSGSSGSRSETQYF.

This chain joins TRBV28 and TRBJ1-6; D uncertain. The CDR3 is made up of 13 amino acids. Trimming took 5 bases from V and 10 from J, leaving 12 bases between them. The V gene's germline CDR1 is MDHEN and CDR2 SYDVKM. CDR3 nucleotide sequence: TGTGCCAGCAGTCCGCTGAGTAACTCACCCCTCCACTTT. This translates into CASSPLSNSPLHF. The full variable domain, with the rest looked up from reference TRBV28 and TRBJ1-6, is DVKVTQSSRYLVKRTGEKVFLECVQDMDHENMFWYRQDPGLGLRLIYFSYDVKMKEKGDIPEGYSVSREKKERFSLILESASTNQTSMYLCASSPLSNSPLHFGNGTRLTVT.

The V gene is TRBV5-4, the J gene TRBJ1-2; D is ambiguous. The CDR3 covers 13 residues. The V gene lost 1 base and the J gene lost 2 bases, with 6 bases spanning the gap. From germline, CDR1 is SGHNT and CDR2 YYREEE (reference sequence). The CDR3 loop is CASSLKPNYGYTF. The CDR3 DNA follows: TGTGCCAGCAGCTTGAAGCCCAACTATGGCTACACCTTC.

This clone was seen only a few times. One junction end disagrees with the germline gene, perhaps due to a read error. The DNA for the CDR3 is TGTTCCAGCAGCTCTTCGGGACAATGGGCCTACGAGCAGTACTTC. As protein: CSSSSSGQWAYEQYF. The chain uses TRBV7-9 and TRBJ2-7; a weak D match, TRBD1 (6 bases). The CDR3 is 15 amino acids. The germline V gene encodes CDR1 SEHNR and CDR2 FQNEAQ (reference sequence).